This TCR beta chain appears in the sequencing data of a study of blood T cell repertoires in COVID-19. CDR1 is KGHSH and CDR2 is LQKENI in the germline V gene. This CDR3 has 18 amino acids. V was cut by 3 bases and J by 0 bases, with 18 bases left in between. Clones were sequenced by immunoSEQ multiplex PCR, and TCRdb holds only the in-frame ones, with some missing. The table has some 350,000 clones, approximately 87% seen once; the top ten hold around 6%. Patients of the Seattle cohort, enrolled during active infection, were followed longitudinally. The TCR originated in a woman aged 45 to 65 with COVID-19, enrolled during active disease. The chain recombines TRBV18 with TRBJ1-5, with D unresolved. The sequencing input was peripheral blood. The DNA for the CDR3 is TGTGCCAGCTCACCTCAATATTCACGGGGTGATAGCAATCAGCCCCAGCATTTT. Encoded protein: CASSPQYSRGDSNQPQHF.